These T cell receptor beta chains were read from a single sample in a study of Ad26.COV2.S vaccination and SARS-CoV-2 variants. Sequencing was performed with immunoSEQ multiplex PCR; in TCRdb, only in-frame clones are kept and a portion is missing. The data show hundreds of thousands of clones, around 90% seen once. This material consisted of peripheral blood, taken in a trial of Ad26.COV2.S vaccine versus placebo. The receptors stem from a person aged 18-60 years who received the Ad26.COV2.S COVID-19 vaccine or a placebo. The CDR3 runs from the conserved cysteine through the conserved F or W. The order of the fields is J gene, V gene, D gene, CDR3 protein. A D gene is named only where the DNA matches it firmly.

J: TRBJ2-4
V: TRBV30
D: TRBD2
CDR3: CAWSAGGLAKNIQYF

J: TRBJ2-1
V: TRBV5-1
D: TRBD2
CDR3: CASSLNGRASLDEQFF

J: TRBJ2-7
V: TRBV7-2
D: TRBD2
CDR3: CASSLLAGSYEQYF

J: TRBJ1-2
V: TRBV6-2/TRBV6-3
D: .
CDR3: CASSYSRQATTGNYGYTF

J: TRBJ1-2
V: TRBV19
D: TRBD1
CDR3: CASIGQGVGYGYTF

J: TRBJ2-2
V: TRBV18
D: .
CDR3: CASSPGLHTGELFF

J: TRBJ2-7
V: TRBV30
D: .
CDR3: CAWTKQGIYEQYF

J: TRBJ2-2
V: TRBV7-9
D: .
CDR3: CASSPSRAGELFF

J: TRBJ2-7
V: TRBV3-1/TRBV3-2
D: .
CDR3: CASSFQTGPAEQYF

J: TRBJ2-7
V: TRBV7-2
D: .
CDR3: CASSLDPGEQYF

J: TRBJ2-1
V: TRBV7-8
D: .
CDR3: CASSLAESSYNEQFF

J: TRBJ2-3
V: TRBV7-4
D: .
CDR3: CASSLSRYTALSTDTQYF

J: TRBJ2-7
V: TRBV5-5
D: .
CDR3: CASSPLWAGSYEQYF

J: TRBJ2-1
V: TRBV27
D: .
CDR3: CASSSPGRAYNEQFF

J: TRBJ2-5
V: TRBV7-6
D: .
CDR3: CASSLAGYETQYF

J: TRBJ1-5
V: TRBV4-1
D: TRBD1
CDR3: CASSQQTGVRIQPQHF

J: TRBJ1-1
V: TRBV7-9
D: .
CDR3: CASSPGAGRNTEAFF

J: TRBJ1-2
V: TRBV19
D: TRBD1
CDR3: CASSMIGAGGDGYTF

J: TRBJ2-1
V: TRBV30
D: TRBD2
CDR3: CAWSVYGRGNEQFF

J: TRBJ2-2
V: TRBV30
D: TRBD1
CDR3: CARRDRRSNGELFF

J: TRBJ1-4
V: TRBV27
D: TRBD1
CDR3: CASSPTGGPWEKLFF